These 7 T cell receptor beta chains originate from one sample sequenced in a study of regulatory T cells in long-lasting Graves disease. Sample time point: newly diagnosed GD, antithyroid drugs for less than 3 months. The TCR library was made from RNA that had been extracted from PBMCs in TRIzol. The authors built TCR beta libraries using iRepertoire HTBI primers and Arm-PCR of CDR3 regions. Using its own MiXCR run on the multiplex PCR reads, TCRdb lists one record per CDR3 protein. The repertoire holds about 320,000 distinct CDR3 sequences, with 15% to 20% as singletons. The sequences come from peripheral blood mononuclear cells (PBMCs), collected at new diagnosis, from a patient treated with antithyroid drugs. The receptors originated from a female donor with Graves disease.

This clonotype has at least ten counts. The V gene is TRBV2, the J gene TRBJ2-1; 7 bases are shared with TRBD1. V shed 1 base, J shed 6 bases, and the junction held 6 bases outside the gene matches. The germline V gene has CDR1 SNHLY and CDR2 FYNNEI. The CDR3 contains 15 residues. CDR3 coding DNA: TGTGCCAGCAGTGAAGGACAGGGTCCAGGCAATGAGCAGTTCTTC. It is translated as CASSEGQGPGNEQFF.

J is TRBJ1-3 and V is TRBV12-3 or TRBV12-4; D perhaps matches TRBD1 (5 bases). The V end lost 6 bases, the J end lost 0 bases, and 9 bases lay between the germline ends. The CDR3 length is 14 residues. Here the CDR3 DNA reads TGTGCCAGCAGGTATCAGGGCTCTGGAAACACCATATATTTT. Residues: CASRYQGSGNTIYF.

The sample holds many counts of this clonotype. The rearrangement links TRBV5-1 to TRBJ2-7, with D unclear. The germline gives CDR1 SGHRS, CDR2 YFSETQ. V lost 0 bases and J lost 7, with 11 bases in between. The CDR3 length is 13 residues. The CDR3 here is CASSLAGLWEQYF. The CDR3 nucleotides read TGCGCCAGCAGCTTGGCAGGCTTGTGGGAGCAGTACTTC.

This clonotype came up many times. The chain recombines TRBV5-4 with TRBJ2-1, with 8 bases aligning to TRBD1. V lost 4 bases to trimming and J lost 10 bases; unmatched junction nucleotides: 1. The CDR3 sequence is 11 residues long. Germline-derived CDR1 and CDR2 are SGHNT and YYREEE (reference sequence). The CDR3 loop is CASSRTGEQFF. The CDR3 DNA sequence: TGTGCCAGCAGCCGGACAGGGGAGCAGTTCTTC. The full variable domain, its missing parts supplied by reference TRBV5-4 and TRBJ2-1, is ETGVTQSPTHLIKTRGQQVTLRCSSQSGHNTVSWYQQALGQGPQFIFQYYREEENGRGNFPPRFSGLQFPNYSSELNVNALELDDSALYLCASSRTGEQFFGPGTRLTVL.

This clonotype was counted ten times or more. The V and J genes are TRBV12-3 or TRBV12-4 and TRBJ2-7; the D is unclear. Deletions cut 4 bases from V and 4 bases from J, with 11 bases between. This CDR3 has 13 amino acids. This CDR3 reads CASSSHHSYEQYF. The CDR3 DNA reads TGTGCCAGCAGTTCCCACCATTCTTACGAGCAGTACTTC.

The chain carries TRBV7-2 and TRBJ2-5; 8 bases agree with TRBD2. The CDR3 runs 15 residues. After removal of 8 bases from V and 5 bases from J, the junction contained 13 bases not matched to a gene. CDR1 and CDR2 from the germline V gene are SGHTA and FQGNSA. The CDR3 region has the DNA TGTGCCAGCCGCTCCGTTAGCGGGATGGGGGAGACCCAGTACTTC. Protein sequence: CASRSVSGMGETQYF.

The gene calls are TRBV12-3 or TRBV12-4 and TRBJ2-7; D gene ambiguous. V shed 2 bases and J shed 3 bases, with 8 bases lying between them. The CDR3 has 13 amino acids. CDR3 in DNA: TGTGCCAGCAGTTTAACGGTTATCTACGAGCAGTACTTC. Its translation: CASSLTVIYEQYF.